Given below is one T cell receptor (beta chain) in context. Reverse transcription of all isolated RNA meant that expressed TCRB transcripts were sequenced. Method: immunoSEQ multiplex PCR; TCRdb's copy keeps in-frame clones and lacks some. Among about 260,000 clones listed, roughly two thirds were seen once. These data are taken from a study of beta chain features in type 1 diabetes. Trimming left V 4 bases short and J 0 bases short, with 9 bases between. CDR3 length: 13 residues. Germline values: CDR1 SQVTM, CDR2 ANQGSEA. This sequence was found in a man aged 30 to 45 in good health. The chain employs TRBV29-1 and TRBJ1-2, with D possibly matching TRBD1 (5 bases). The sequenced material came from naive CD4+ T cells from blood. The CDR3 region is CSVARVTNYGYTF. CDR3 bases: TGCAGCGTTGCCAGGGTCACTAACTATGGCTACACCTTC.